Shown below are 16 T cell receptor beta chains from a single sample sequenced in a study of T cell clonotyping in hematopoietic cell transplantation. This table comes from immunoSEQ multiplex PCR, and its TCRdb copy is limited to in-frame clones, with some not included. In the table there are fewer than 9,500 clones, roughly four fifths of which are singletons. The sample was PBMCs, taken at the time of graft-versus-host disease after allogeneic stem cell transplant. The receptor source for this set is a male patient aged 60 to 75 who had an allogeneic stem cell transplant from an unrelated donor, so the T cells may come from the graft donor. Some clones in this sample may be carry-over from other donors' samples.

V and J are TRBV19 and TRBJ2-5, with 8 positions matching TRBD1. V was pared by 7 bases and J by 0 bases, with 7 bases of the junction left unmatched. The length of the CDR3 is 15 residues. The germline gives CDR1 LNHDA, CDR2 SQIVND (reference sequence). The CDR3 loop reads CASNQGQDYQETQYF. For the CDR3, the DNA is TGTGCCAGTAACCAGGGACAGGACTACCAAGAGACCCAGTACTTC.

This clone has just one count. V usage is TRBV5-8 and J usage is TRBJ2-7; tentative D call: TRBD2 (6 bases). The CDR3 consists of 14 residues. V lost 4 bases and J lost 2, with 13 bases in between. Germline assignment: CDR1 SGHTS and CDR2 YDEGEE. As DNA, the CDR3 is TGTGCCAGCAGCCCAAGGGAGGACGCCTACGAGCAGTACTTC. Translating it yields CASSPREDAYEQYF.

In its sample, this clone is medium-sized (0.01 to 0.1%). The rearrangement links TRBV2 to TRBJ2-2; D ambiguous. Germline V gene sequence: CDR1 SNHLY, CDR2 FYNNEI. V was pared by 4 bases and J by 6 bases, with 15 bases between. This CDR3 has 15 residues. The CDR3 protein is CASSAADLAPGELFF. In nucleotides, the CDR3 is TGTGCCAGCAGTGCGGCGGACCTGGCTCCCGGGGAGCTGTTTTTT.

This clone was found a few times. The chain has TRBV7-9 and TRBJ2-7; D might be TRBD1 or TRBD2, each matching 5 bases. Looked up from germline, CDR1 is SEHNR and CDR2 is FQNEAQ (reference sequence). This CDR3 has 13 amino acids. Trimming left V 5 bases short and J 2 bases short, with 10 bases between. The CDR3 protein is CASSRDGPYEQYF. CDR3 nucleotide sequence: TGTGCCAGCAGCAGGGACGGGCCCTACGAGCAGTACTTC.

The genes are TRBV9 and TRBJ2-3; D may be TRBD1 (6 bases). The germline V gene encodes CDR1 SGDLS and CDR2 YYNGEE. Trimming cost V 0 bases and J 2 bases, with 13 bases left between them. This CDR3 comprises 16 residues. CDR3 nucleotides: TGTGCCAGCAGCGTAGGGGACACTGCTTCCACAGATACGCAGTATTTT. It is translated as CASSVGDTASTDTQYF.

V usage is TRBV6-6 and J usage is TRBJ2-7; D call uncertain. There are 13 residues in the CDR3. Trimming stripped 0 bases from V and 4 bases from J, with 7 bases between. Per the germline V gene, CDR1 is MNHNY and CDR2 is SVGAGI (reference sequence). CDR3 amino acids: CASSYSIGYEQYF. CDR3 sequence (DNA): TGTGCCAGCAGTTACTCCATAGGGTACGAGCAGTACTTC.

The rearrangement uses TRBV28 and TRBJ1-2; 7 bases line up with TRBD1. The ends lost 4 bases at V and 1 base at J; junction bases unmatched: 3. Germline CDR1 reads MDHEN; CDR2 reads SYDVKM. CDR3 length equals 14 residues. The CDR3: CASSSGTVNYGYTF. The DNA for the CDR3 is TGTGCCAGCAGTTCTGGGACAGTTAACTATGGCTACACCTTC.

By share, this clone ranks as medium-sized (0.01 to 0.1%). V is TRBV5-6 and J is TRBJ1-5; 7 positions agree with TRBD1. CDR3 size: 15 residues. J gave up 6 bases and V 5 bases, and 11 bases lay outside the gene matches. CDR1 and CDR2 (germline): SGHDT, YYEEEE. The CDR3 DNA is TGTGCCAGCAGTATATGGGGGCAGGGGGTTCAGCCCCAGCATTTT. This codes for CASSIWGQGVQPQHF.

This chain joins TRBV19 and TRBJ1-5; unclear D gene. CDR1 and CDR2 from the germline V gene are LNHDA and SQIVND (reference sequence). Trimming removed 8 bases from V and 2 bases from J, with 10 bases in between. The CDR3 has 13 amino acids. The CDR3 loop reads CASGQYGNQPQHF. The DNA of the CDR3 is TGTGCCAGTGGCCAGTATGGCAATCAGCCCCAGCATTTT.

The gene calls are TRBV4-1 and TRBJ2-7; tentatively, D is TRBD1 (6 bases). The germline V gene encodes CDR1 MGHRA and CDR2 YSYEKL. The CDR3 has 15 amino acids. V lost 2 bases and J lost 2, with 13 bases in between. In DNA form, the CDR3 reads TGCGCCAGCAGCCAATCGGGGACAACCACCTACGAGCAGTACTTC. It codes for CASSQSGTTTYEQYF.

The chain recombines TRBV6-5 with TRBJ2-7; 7 bases match TRBD1. The germline gives CDR1 MNHEY, CDR2 SVGAGI. V gave up 6 bases and J gave up 2 bases; unmatched junction bases: 7. The CDR3 totals 14 residues. Written as DNA, the CDR3 is TGTGCCAGCAGCATGACAGGGACAACCTACGAGCAGTACTTC. Its protein is CASSMTGTTYEQYF.

The V call is TRBV19, the J call TRBJ1-1; D gene unclear. The ends were cut back, 3 bases at V and 1 base at J, with 12 bases in the middle. The CDR3 spans 15 residues. Germline CDR1 reads LNHDA; CDR2 reads SQIVND (reference sequence). In nucleotides, the CDR3 is TGTGCCAGTAGTATTAGCCGGGAAGGGAACACTGAAGCTTTCTTT. The encoded protein is CASSISREGNTEAFF.

V gene TRBV15 combines with J gene TRBJ1-5; TRBD1 might be the D (5 bases). The V and J ends lost 3 bases and 1 base respectively, with 7 bases between them. CDR3 size: 14 residues. The V gene's germline CDR1 is LNHNV and CDR2 YYDKDF (reference sequence). CDR3 nucleotides: TGTGCCACCAGCAGGGCAGGGAGCAATCAGCCCCAGCATTTT. This translates into CATSRAGSNQPQHF.

The CDR3 sequence is CASRQESGNTIYF. Here the CDR3 DNA reads TGTGCCAGCAGACAGGAGTCAGGAAACACCATATATTTT. The chain links TRBV2 to TRBJ1-3, with a possible D match to TRBD1 (5 bases). CDR1 and CDR2 from the germline V gene are SNHLY and FYNNEI. Trimming took 6 bases from V and 4 from J, leaving 10 bases between them. The length of the CDR3 is 13 residues.

V is TRBV5-1 and J is TRBJ2-7; D remains unclear. V was cut by 3 bases and J by 0 bases, with 7 bases left in between. The CDR3 is made up of 13 amino acids. Germline-derived CDR1 and CDR2 are SGHRS and YFSETQ. CDR3 region: CASSSRSSYEQYF. The CDR3 nucleotides read TGCGCCAGCAGCTCCAGGAGCTCCTACGAGCAGTACTTC.

This chain connects TRBV7-8 to TRBJ2-2, with 8 bases fitting TRBD1. After removal of 3 bases from V and 7 bases from J, the junction contained 7 bases not matched to a gene. The CDR3 contains 15 residues. Germline CDR1 and CDR2: SGHVS and FQNEAQ. In nucleotides, the CDR3 is TGTGCCAGCAGCTTTCGGCAGGGGGCAAACGGGGAGCTGTTTTTT. Protein: CASSFRQGANGELFF.